The clone carrying this TCR beta chain turned up a few times. This sample is drawn from a study of blood T cells in healthy people across ages. Study information: About one barcoded beta molecule per two T cells was the capture yield of template switching.

V lost 4 bases, J lost 0 bases, and 6 bases stayed unmatched. The CDR3 loop spans 15 amino acids. The second PCR ran about 6 to 12 cycles with a sample-barcoded 5' primer and J-beta primers. TCRdb processed the 5' RACE reads anew with MiXCR; each CDR3 protein has one entry. The table records around 1,000,000 distinct CDR3 sequences, almost 25% of them present only once. These same records also appear under a second study, on T cells of mothers and their children.

This TCR came from a girl aged 2-10 years in good health. The rearrangement joins TRBV12-3 or TRBV12-4 to TRBJ2-7, with 7 bases lining up with TRBD1. The sequenced sample was blood. CDR3 DNA sequence: TGTGCCAGCAGTTATCTACAGGGGTCCTCCTACGAGCAGTACTTC. It codes for CASSYLQGSSYEQYF.